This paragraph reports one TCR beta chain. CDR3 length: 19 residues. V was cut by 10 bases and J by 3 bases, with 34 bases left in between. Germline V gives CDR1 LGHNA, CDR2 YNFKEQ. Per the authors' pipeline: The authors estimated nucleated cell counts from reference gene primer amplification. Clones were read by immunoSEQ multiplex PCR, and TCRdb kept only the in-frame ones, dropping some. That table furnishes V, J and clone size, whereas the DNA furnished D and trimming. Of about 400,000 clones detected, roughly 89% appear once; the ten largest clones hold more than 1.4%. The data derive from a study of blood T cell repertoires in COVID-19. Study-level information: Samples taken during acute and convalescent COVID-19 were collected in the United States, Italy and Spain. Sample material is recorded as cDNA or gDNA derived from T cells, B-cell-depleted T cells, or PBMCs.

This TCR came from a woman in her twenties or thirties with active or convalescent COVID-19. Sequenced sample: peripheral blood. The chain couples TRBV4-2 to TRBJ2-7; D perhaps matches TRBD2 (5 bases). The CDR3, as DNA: TGTGCCACCAGTAATCCCCATAGCCTCGAGACGGGAATACTCTACGAGCAGTACTTC. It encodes CATSNPHSLETGILYEQYF.